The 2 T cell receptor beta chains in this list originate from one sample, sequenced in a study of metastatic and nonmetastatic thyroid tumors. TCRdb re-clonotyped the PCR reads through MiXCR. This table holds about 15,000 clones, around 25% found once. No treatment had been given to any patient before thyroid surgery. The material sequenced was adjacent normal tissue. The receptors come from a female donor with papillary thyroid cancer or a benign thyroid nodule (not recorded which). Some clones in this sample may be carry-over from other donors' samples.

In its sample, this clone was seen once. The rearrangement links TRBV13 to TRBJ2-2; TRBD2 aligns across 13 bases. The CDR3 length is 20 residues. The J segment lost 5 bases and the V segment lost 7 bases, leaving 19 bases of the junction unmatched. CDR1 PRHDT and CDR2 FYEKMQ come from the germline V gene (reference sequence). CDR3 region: CASTRGARGLAGLSTGELFF. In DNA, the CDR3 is TGTGCCAGCACTCGTGGGGCCAGGGGACTAGCGGGATTGTCTACCGGGGAGCTGTTTTTT.

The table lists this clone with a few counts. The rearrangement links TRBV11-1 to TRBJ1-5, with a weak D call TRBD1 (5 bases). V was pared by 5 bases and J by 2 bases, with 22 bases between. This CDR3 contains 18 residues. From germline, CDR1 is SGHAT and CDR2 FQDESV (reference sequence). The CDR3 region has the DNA TGTGCCAGCAGCGAAGCGGGGCCCCGGGTGTCGTGCAATCAGCCCCAGCATTTT. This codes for CASSEAGPRVSCNQPQHF.